This T cell receptor (beta chain) was sequenced during a study of radiotherapy plus CTLA-4 blockade in lung cancer (dated by TCRdb to about 2018). Turning to the overall study: Among the enrolled patients, under 20% had an objective response, and around 31% reached disease control. Overall study outcomes, separate from this receptor: The strongest predictors of response, as reported, were early dynamic changes in blood T cell clones along with a rise in serum interferon-beta after radiation. After treatment with radiotherapy and ipilimumab, TCR clones that originated in tumors expanded in peripheral blood.

About this clone itself: The antigen this receptor binds is unknown. The sample holds no much larger clone one base away, and base qualities are not on file.

Focal radiation therapy combined with CTLA-4 blockade (ipilimumab) was tested in patients with chemo-refractory metastatic non-small-cell lung cancer. V gives up 5 bases and J gives up 8 bases, and the segment between their germline ends measures 16 bases. Inclusive of the bounding cysteine and phenylalanine, the CDR3 is 14 residues long. The retained sequence is limited to the CDR3, 42 bases, with the frame set at the first base. In the germline V gene, CDR1 corresponds to MNHNS and CDR2 to SASEGT. The library relied on the immunoSEQ multiplex PCR assay. The clones in this table, taken by TCRdb from immuneACCESS, are in-frame only. Not every clone is retained; where verified, under half of the shortfall comes from an unresolved V gene, and the cause of the rest is unknown. The table for this sample lists approximately 65,000 clones; 70% to 80% of them were counted only once. The top ten clones comprise roughly 4.7% of the sample.

The sequence was collected from a human donor with non-small cell lung cancer who had a complete response to radiotherapy plus ipilimumab. The sample in question was peripheral blood, obtained from a patient treated with radiotherapy plus ipilimumab. The V and J genes are TRBV6-1 and TRBJ2-1; matching of 6 bases hints at TRBD1 as the D gene. This receptor carries the CDR3 CASSPQGKLDEQFF. The DNA sequence is as follows: TGTGCCAGCAGTCCCCAGGGGAAACTCGATGAGCAGTTCTTC.